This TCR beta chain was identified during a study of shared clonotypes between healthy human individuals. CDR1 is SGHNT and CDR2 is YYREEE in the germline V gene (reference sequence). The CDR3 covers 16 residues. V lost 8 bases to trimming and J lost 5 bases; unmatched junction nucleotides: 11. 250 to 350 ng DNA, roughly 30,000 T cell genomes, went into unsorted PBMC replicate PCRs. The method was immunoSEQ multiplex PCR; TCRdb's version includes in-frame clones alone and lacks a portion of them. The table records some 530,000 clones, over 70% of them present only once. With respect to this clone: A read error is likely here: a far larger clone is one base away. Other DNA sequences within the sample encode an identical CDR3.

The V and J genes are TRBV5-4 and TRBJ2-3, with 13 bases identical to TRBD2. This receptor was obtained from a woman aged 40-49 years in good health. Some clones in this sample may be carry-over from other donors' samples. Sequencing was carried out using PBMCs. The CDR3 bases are TGTGCCAGTAGCATCGGACTAGCGGGAGTACAAGATACGCAGTATTTT. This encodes CASSIGLAGVQDTQYF.